The clone carrying this T cell receptor beta chain has a single count. This record comes from a study of OX40 agonist ivuxolimab in advanced cancers. Measured with immunoSEQ multiplex PCR; TCRdb has only the in-frame clones, and not every one. This table holds fewer than 90,000 clones, around nine tenths found once. The V and J ends lost 8 bases and 3 bases respectively, with 13 bases between them. Germline V gene data show CDR1 as SNHLY and CDR2 as FYNNEI. This CDR3 region has 13 residues. Source: CD4+ or CD8+ T cells sorted from blood, taken in a trial of the OX40 agonist ivuxolimab. This receptor was obtained from an adult with an advanced solid tumor such as melanoma, head and neck, liver or kidney cancer. The chain couples TRBV2 to TRBJ1-1, with D unresolved. CDR3 DNA sequence: TGTGCCAGCGGTAGAAACGGGGACACTGAAGCTTTCTTT. Amino acid sequence: CASGRNGDTEAFF.